This T cell receptor (beta chain) is from a study of T cell repertoires in cytomegalovirus infection. In the study overall: Evidence of both CMV infection and a matching HLA type came from public TCR beta signatures.

The CDR3 sequence is 15 residues long. The V end lost 5 bases, the J end lost 2 bases, and 13 bases lay between the germline ends. Germline V gene lookup returns CDR1 MDHEN and CDR2 SYDVKM. Comment on this clonotype: Its specificity is unknown.

TCRdb used MiXCR to reprocess the reads, holding one entry per CDR3 protein. The repertoire holds approximately 1,000,000 distinct CDR3 sequences, with under 40% as singletons. The sample in question was cultured CD8+ T cells from PBMCs, obtained from culture after CMV antigen stimulation. This sequence joins TRBV28 and TRBJ1-5, with D perhaps matching TRBD1 (5 bases). This clonotype was sampled from a human donor in good health (CMV status not recorded). Some clones in this sample may be carry-over from other donors' samples. This chain's CDR3 is CASSLRVVGNQPQHF. CDR3 sequence (DNA): TGTGCCAGCAGTCTCAGGGTAGTCGGCAATCAGCCCCAGCATTTT.